These 24 T cell receptor beta chains originate from one sample sequenced in a study of cytomegalovirus exposure and HLA in healthy donors. The PCR was carried out with 60 Vbeta primers and 13 Jbeta primers. Profiling relied on immunoSEQ multiplex PCR, and the TCRdb table lists in-frame clones only, not all of them. In the table there are some 150,000 clones, more than 70% of which are singletons. Source material: PBMCs. Every receptor here comes from a male donor in good health and CMV-seronegative.

The genes are TRBV6-1 and TRBJ2-6; 7 nucleotides align to TRBD1. With V trimmed by 0 bases and J by 2 bases, 7 bases remained unmatched. The CDR3 runs to 18 residues. CDR1 is MNHNS, CDR2 SASEGT, per germline. The CDR3 DNA sequence: TGTGCCAGCAGTGAAGCCGCCAGGGGGTTAGCTGGGGCCAACGTCCTGACTTTC. Protein product: CASSEAARGLAGANVLTF.

The CDR3 sequence is CASSTGVYEQYF. CDR3 DNA: TGTGCCAGCAGCACAGGGGTCTACGAGCAGTACTTC. The V call is TRBV7-8, the J call TRBJ2-5; 7 bases map to TRBD1. With the DNA end fitting TRBJ2-7 better, the J assignment may be wrong. The CDR3 is 12 residues long. Per the germline V gene, CDR1 is SGHVS and CDR2 is FQNEAQ.

The count of this clone is one. V is TRBV7-6 and J is TRBJ1-1, with 12 bases lining up with TRBD1. The trim removed 3 bases at V and 7 bases at J, leaving 3 bases unmatched. CDR1 SGHVS and CDR2 FNYEAQ come from the germline V gene. This CDR3 is 14 amino acids long. The CDR3 nucleotides are TGTGCCAGCAGCTTGGGACAGGGGGCCGGTGAAGCTTTCTTT. Amino acids: CASSLGQGAGEAFF. The full variable domain, completed using reference TRBV7-6 and TRBJ1-1, is GAGVSQSPRYKVTKRGQDVALRCDPISGHVSLYWYRQALGQGPEFLTYFNYEAQQDKSGLPNDRFSAERPEGSISTLTIQRTEQRDSAMYRCASSLGQGAGEAFFGQGTRLTVV.

The chain couples TRBV19 to TRBJ2-7, with 10 bases lining up with TRBD1. The CDR3 covers 14 residues. Trimming at V came to 4 bases and at J to 5 bases, leaving 5 bases not matched to a gene. Germline values: CDR1 LNHDA, CDR2 SQIVND (reference sequence). The DNA for the CDR3 is TGTGCCAGTAGTAAGACAGGGGGCATGAACGAGCAGTACTTC. It encodes CASSKTGGMNEQYF.

This rearrangement joins TRBV19 to TRBJ1-2, with 9 bases that match TRBD1. CDR3 length: 14 residues. V lost 5 bases, J lost 9 bases, and 10 bases stayed unmatched. Germline CDR1 and CDR2: LNHDA and SQIVND (reference sequence). The CDR3 DNA follows: TGTGCCAGTAGTTCTACGCTGGACAGGGGAAGCTACACCTTC. It codes for CASSSTLDRGSYTF.

The chain recombines TRBV7-9 with TRBJ1-1, with 11 bases matching TRBD1. This CDR3 comprises 18 residues. Looked up from germline, CDR1 is SEHNR and CDR2 is FQNEAQ (reference sequence). Trimming took 3 bases from V and 3 from J; bases not matched to a gene: 12. The CDR3 protein is CASSFSRTGGFRHTEAFF. The CDR3 DNA reads TGTGCCAGCAGCTTCTCCCGGACAGGGGGCTTTAGACACACTGAAGCTTTCTTT.

The chain carries TRBV29-1 and TRBJ2-1, with 8 bases lining up with TRBD1. Germline V gene data show CDR1 as SQVTM and CDR2 as ANQGSEA. The CDR3 loop spans 15 amino acids. V lost 7 bases, J lost 6 bases, and 14 bases stayed unmatched. The CDR3 DNA sequence: TGCAGCGCTAGCACCGGGACAGGAATGCTCAATGAGCAGTTCTTC. As protein: CSASTGTGMLNEQFF.

V gene TRBV7-9 combines with J gene TRBJ2-7, with 9 bases fitting TRBD2. Germline V gene sequence: CDR1 SEHNR, CDR2 FQNEAQ (reference sequence). This CDR3 is built from 16 residues. The J segment lost 2 bases and the V segment lost 1 base, leaving 6 bases of the junction unmatched. The DNA of the CDR3 is TGTGCCAGCAGCTTAGGTCTGTCTAGCGGGACCTACGAGCAGTACTTC. Translation: CASSLGLSSGTYEQYF.

As regards this clone: The DNA is omitted, as the CDR3 cannot be located on it reliably, and the CDR3 follows TCRdb's listing. J is TRBJ1-3 and V is TRBV5-3; whether TRBD1, the table's D call, matches the DNA was not checked. Being an ORF, TRBV5-3 has a function that is uncertain. Termini included, the CDR3 measures 14 amino acids. This chain's CDR3 is CARSFGTGNPGRYF.

The chain joins TRBV7-3 to TRBJ2-1, with 9 bases fitting TRBD1. This CDR3 spans 15 amino acids. The germline V gene encodes CDR1 SGHTA and CDR2 FQGTGA. With V trimmed by 5 bases and J by 2 bases, 4 bases remained unmatched. CDR3 sequence: CASSRDRDTYNEQFF. The CDR3, as DNA: TGTGCCAGCAGCCGGGACAGGGATACCTACAATGAGCAGTTCTTC.

The V gene is TRBV6-1, the J gene TRBJ2-7; a possible D gene is TRBD2 (5 bases). With 1 base removed from V and 4 bases from J, the gap between germline ends came to 14 bases. This CDR3 is built from 15 residues. Per germline, CDR1 MNHNS and CDR2 SASEGT. The CDR3 region has the DNA TGTGCCAGCAGTGAAGAGGGAGACACTTCATACGAGCAGTACTTC. Protein product: CASSEEGDTSYEQYF.

The rearrangement links TRBV19 to TRBJ2-5; 9 bases are a match to TRBD2. The CDR3 runs 15 residues. Per the germline V gene, CDR1 is LNHDA and CDR2 is SQIVND (reference sequence). V shed 9 bases and J 1 base; nucleotides not matched to a gene: 9. The CDR3 loop reads CASRRSSGTQETQYF. The CDR3, as DNA: TGTGCCAGCCGACGGTCTAGCGGGACCCAAGAGACCCAGTACTTC.

The rearrangement links TRBV6-5 to TRBJ2-1, with a possible D match to TRBD1 (5 bases). CDR3 length equals 14 residues. Germline loops: CDR1 MNHEY, CDR2 SVGAGI. Trimming cost V 8 bases and J 9 bases, with 20 bases left between them. CDR3 nucleotide sequence: TGTGCCAGCTGTCTCAGGGCTGGGTCGGGTGAGCAGTTCTTC. It codes for CASCLRAGSGEQFF.

This clone showed up just a few times. This sequence joins TRBV5-6 and TRBJ1-3; possibly TRBD1 for D (5 bases). The germline CDR1 and CDR2 sequences are SGHDT and YYEEEE. The CDR3 runs 13 residues. The V and J ends lost 3 bases and 4 bases respectively, with 8 bases between them. This CDR3 is CASSSNRGNTIYF. The CDR3 DNA reads as TGTGCCAGCAGCTCGAACAGGGGAAACACCATATATTTT.

This chain links TRBV4-2 with TRBJ2-1; TRBD2 aligns across 8 bases. CDR1 is LGHNA and CDR2 is YNFKEQ in the germline V gene. The CDR3 spans 15 residues. The ends lost 1 base at V and 4 bases at J; junction bases unmatched: 3. CDR3 nucleotide sequence: TGTGCCAGCAGCCAAGGACGGGAGGGATACAATGAGCAGTTCTTC. Translated, it gives CASSQGREGYNEQFF.

The J gene is TRBJ2-1, the V gene TRBV18, with 9 bases lining up with TRBD1. This CDR3 has 15 amino acids. V was pared by 3 bases and J by 6 bases, with 6 bases of the junction left unmatched. Germline lookup yields CDR1 KGHSH and CDR2 LQKENI. The CDR3 DNA sequence: TGTGCCAGCTCACCCAGGACAGGGGTTGGCAATGAGCAGTTCTTC. Its translation: CASSPRTGVGNEQFF.

CDR3 DNA sequence: TGCGCCAGCAGCCAAGATCAATTAGCCCTCCACTTT. It specifies CASSQDQLALHF. The rearrangement joins TRBV4-1 to TRBJ1-6; no clear D. Germline lookup yields CDR1 MGHRA and CDR2 YSYEKL. The CDR3 extends over 12 amino acids. Trimming cost V 0 bases and J 14 bases, with 8 bases left between them.

Concerning this clone: The sample holds other DNA sequences that translate to the same CDR3. CDR3 DNA: TGTGCCAGCAGTTTATCTCCCCTTAATGAGCAGTTCTTC. The encoded protein is CASSLSPLNEQFF. The J gene is TRBJ2-1, the V gene TRBV28; D is uncertain. The CDR3 loop spans 13 amino acids. Germline loops: CDR1 MDHEN, CDR2 SYDVKM. Between the trimmed V and J ends, which lost 1 base and 7 bases, there was a span of 8 bases. The full variable domain, completed using reference TRBV28 and TRBJ2-1, is DVKVTQSSRYLVKRTGEKVFLECVQDMDHENMFWYRQDPGLGLRLIYFSYDVKMKEKGDIPEGYSVSREKKERFSLILESASTNQTSMYLCASSLSPLNEQFFGPGTRLTVL.

V and J are TRBV4-2 and TRBJ1-2; TRBD1 matches at 10 bases. The J segment lost 4 bases and the V segment lost 0 bases, leaving 8 bases of the junction unmatched. Germline lookup yields CDR1 LGHNA and CDR2 YNFKEQ. The CDR3 has 17 amino acids. The CDR3 DNA reads TGTGCCAGCAGCCAAGATCCGAGGACAGGGGGTATCTATGGCTACACCTTC. The encoded protein is CASSQDPRTGGIYGYTF.

This clone was picked up a small number of times. Written as DNA, the CDR3 is TGTGCCAGCAGCTTATACCAGAGGACTAGCGGGAGGTCGGGCACCGGGGAGCTGTTTTTT. Translation: CASSLYQRTSGRSGTGELFF. The chain employs TRBV13 and TRBJ2-2; 14 nucleotides match TRBD2. The germline gives CDR1 PRHDT, CDR2 FYEKMQ (reference sequence). J lost 4 bases, V lost 2 bases, and 12 bases had no gene match. The CDR3 has 20 residues.

The rearrangement uses TRBV4-3 and TRBJ1-2; no firm D call. Between the trimmed V and J ends, which lost 1 base and 6 bases, there was a span of 18 bases. This CDR3 comprises 16 residues. Germline CDR1 LGHNA, CDR2 YSLEER. CDR3 nucleotide sequence: TGCGCCAGCAGCCAAGGCGTCCTTGGGCGTTCCGATGGCTACACCTTC. Translated: CASSQGVLGRSDGYTF.

The CDR3 coding sequence is TGTGCCAGCAGCTTGGGGGCGGGAGAAGACACCGGGGAGCTGTTTTTT. This codes for CASSLGAGEDTGELFF. The chain recombines TRBV5-4 with TRBJ2-2, with 7 bases fitting TRBD2. Germline V gives CDR1 SGHNT, CDR2 YYREEE (reference sequence). Germline trimming cut 0 bases from V and 3 bases from J; bases unmatched to any gene: 5. This CDR3 has 16 residues.

The CDR3 region has the DNA TGTGCCAGCAGGGGACAGCTTAATGAAAAACTGTTTTTT. This sequence encodes CASRGQLNEKLFF. J is TRBJ1-4 and V is TRBV6-4; 7 bases map to TRBD1. The length of the CDR3 is 13 residues. Germline trimming cut 6 bases from V and 4 bases from J; bases unmatched to any gene: 2. In germline, CDR1 is MRHNA, CDR2 SNTAGT.

The table lists this clone with a few counts. V usage is TRBV27 and J usage is TRBJ1-2; no clear D. The CDR3 consists of 14 residues. The V gene lost 5 bases and the J gene lost 4 bases, with 14 bases spanning the gap. Germline CDR1 and CDR2: MNHEY and SMNVEV (reference sequence). The CDR3 reads CASSDGGQFYGYTF. The CDR3 DNA sequence: TGTGCCAGCAGTGACGGCGGGCAGTTCTATGGCTACACCTTC.